The 7 T cell receptor beta chains reported below all come from one sample, sequenced in a study of blood T cell repertoires in COVID-19. Libraries were prepared by immunoSEQ multiplex PCR; TCRdb keeps only in-frame clonotypes and omits some of them. The repertoire holds about 100,000 clones, 80% seen once, with approximately 31% in the top ten. Sequences were obtained from peripheral blood. These receptors came from an older man with active or convalescent COVID-19.

This clone was seen more than once but under ten times. The chain combines TRBV19 with TRBJ1-1; D is uncertain. Germline V lookup: CDR1 LNHDA, CDR2 SQIVND (reference sequence). V was clipped by 3 bases and J by 0 bases, with 8 bases between them. CDR3 size: 14 residues. For the CDR3, the DNA is TGTGCCAGTAGTATTGATTTAGTGAACACTGAAGCTTTCTTT. Residues: CASSIDLVNTEAFF.

The chain employs TRBV19 and TRBJ1-2; possibly TRBD1 for D (5 bases). Germline CDR1 LNHDA, CDR2 SQIVND (reference sequence). The CDR3 spans 15 residues. Deletions cut 6 bases from V and 5 bases from J, with 19 bases between. CDR3: CASRPRQSRVYGYTF. CDR3 nucleotide sequence: TGTGCCAGTAGACCCCGACAGTCCCGCGTTTATGGCTACACCTTC.

The gene calls are TRBV5-1 and TRBJ2-7; 14 bases map to TRBD2. Unmatched junction bases numbered 6, after V lost 0 bases and J lost 4 bases. This CDR3 spans 17 amino acids. Germline V lookup: CDR1 SGHRS, CDR2 YFSETQ. The CDR3 sequence: CASSLAGLAGGAYEQYF. The CDR3, as DNA: TGCGCCAGCAGCTTGGCCGGACTAGCGGGAGGAGCATACGAGCAGTACTTC.

The rearrangement links TRBV12-5 to TRBJ2-2; possible D gene TRBD2, 6 bases. The germline V gene has CDR1 LGHNT and CDR2 FRNRAP. The V and J ends lost 5 bases and 0 bases respectively, with 16 bases between them. The CDR3 has 17 residues. This CDR3 is CASGQLTLATNTGELFF. The CDR3 nucleotides read TGTGCTAGTGGTCAACTTACTCTAGCGACGAACACCGGGGAGCTGTTTTTT. Based on the CDR3 plus reference TRBV12-5 and TRBJ2-2, the full variable domain is DARVTQTPRHKVTEMGQEVTMRCQPILGHNTVFWYRQTMMQGLELLAYFRNRAPLDDSGMPKDRFSAEMPDATLATLKIQPSEPRDSAVYFCASGQLTLATNTGELFFGEGSRLTVL.

The chain recombines TRBV19 with TRBJ2-3; the match to TRBD1 covers 8 bases. CDR1 and CDR2 from the germline V gene are LNHDA and SQIVND (reference sequence). The trim removed 4 bases at V and 3 bases at J, leaving 9 bases unmatched. The CDR3 has 16 residues. CDR3 sequence: CASSREGGQGTDTQYF. The CDR3 DNA is TGTGCCAGTAGTAGGGAAGGAGGACAGGGAACAGATACGCAGTATTTT. The variable domain in full, completed from reference TRBV19 and TRBJ2-3, reads DGGITQSPKYLFRKEGQNVTLSCEQNLNHDAMYWYRQDPGQGLRLIYYSQIVNDFQKGDIAEGYSVSREKKESFPLTVTSAQKNPTAFYLCASSREGGQGTDTQYFGPGTRLTVL.

The chain carries TRBV9 and TRBJ2-6, with 8 nucleotides matching TRBD2. CDR1 is SGDLS and CDR2 is YYNGEE in the germline V gene. V shed 3 bases and J 4 bases; nucleotides not matched to a gene: 12. The CDR3 is 18 residues long. The CDR3 here is CASSASGGLRKGANVLTF. CDR3 DNA: TGTGCCAGCAGCGCGTCGGGGGGGCTGAGGAAAGGGGCCAACGTCCTGACTTTC.

The V and J genes are TRBV4-3 and TRBJ2-7, with a tentative D call TRBD1 (5 bases). From germline, CDR1 is LGHNA and CDR2 YSLEER. The CDR3 runs 14 residues. Trimming left V 0 bases short and J 2 bases short, with 8 bases between. The CDR3 DNA sequence: TGCGCCAGCAGCCAAGAGTCCAGGGCCTACGAGCAGTACTTC. Translated, it gives CASSQESRAYEQYF.